These 7 T cell receptor beta chains came from one sample sequenced in a study of T cell responses to AZD1222 COVID-19 vaccine. Assay used: immunoSEQ multiplex PCR; TCRdb lists only in-frame clones, some missing. The profile shows 150,000 to 200,000 clones, almost 95% of them singletons. The specimen comprised peripheral blood, sampled on day 0 of AZD1222 vaccination. These receptors were collected from an adult in good health.

This clone was detected only a few times. This rearrangement joins TRBV11-2 to TRBJ1-1; TRBD1 is a possible D gene (5 bases). The germline V gene encodes CDR1 SGHAT and CDR2 FQNNGV. Trimming took off 0 bases at V and 11 bases at J, with 13 bases between the two ends. The CDR3 consists of 13 residues. As DNA, the CDR3 is TGTGCCAGCAGCTTAGATCCGCCAGGGAGGGCTTTCTTT. Its translation is CASSLDPPGRAFF.

The V and J genes are TRBV5-1 and TRBJ1-1; tentative D call: TRBD1 (6 bases). CDR1 is SGHRS and CDR2 is YFSETQ in the germline V gene. V shed 4 bases and J shed 0 bases, with 10 bases lying between them. The CDR3 is 14 residues long. CDR3 residues: CASSPDRMNTEAFF. As DNA, the CDR3 is TGCGCCAGCAGCCCGGACAGAATGAACACTGAAGCTTTCTTT.

The rearrangement links TRBV29-1 to TRBJ2-7, with TRBD1 as a possible D gene (6 bases). The germline V gene has CDR1 SQVTM and CDR2 ANQGSEA. CDR3 length equals 13 residues. Trimming pared 4 bases from V and 4 bases from J, leaving 14 bases between. As DNA, the CDR3 is TGCAGCGTTGTGCCAGGGGCTTCATACGAGCAGTACTTC. This translates into CSVVPGASYEQYF.

The CDR3 DNA follows: TGCAGCTCCCCAGGAGAGCTAGCGGGAGGACCATACAATGAGCAGTTCTTC. It encodes CSSPGELAGGPYNEQFF. The chain employs TRBV29-1 and TRBJ2-1; 11 bases align to TRBD2. CDR1 SQVTM and CDR2 ANQGSEA come from the germline V gene. The CDR3 totals 17 residues. The ends lost 8 bases at V and 4 bases at J; junction bases unmatched: 16.

J is TRBJ2-7 and V is TRBV28, with TRBD2 matching 9 bases. The V gene's germline CDR1 is MDHEN and CDR2 SYDVKM. Unmatched junction bases numbered 8, after V lost 3 bases and J lost 2 bases. The CDR3 extends over 16 amino acids. For the CDR3, the DNA is TGTGCCAGCAGTTTTCTACTAGCGGGTGGAACCTACGAGCAGTACTTC. Its protein is CASSFLLAGGTYEQYF.

The chain combines TRBV14 with TRBJ2-1; TRBD1 is a possible D gene (6 bases). This CDR3 has 15 amino acids. Germline lookup yields CDR1 SGHDN and CDR2 FVKESK. With 1 base removed from V and 5 bases from J, the gap between germline ends came to 12 bases. The CDR3 DNA follows: TGTGCCAGCAGCCAAGTTTGGACAGATGACAATGAGCAGTTCTTC. This translates into CASSQVWTDDNEQFF.

The genes are TRBV5-1 and TRBJ1-2; the match to TRBD1 covers 8 bases. With 0 bases clipped from V and 4 bases from J, the junction kept 8 bases outside the gene matches. The CDR3 is 16 residues long. In germline, CDR1 is SGHRS, CDR2 YFSETQ. The CDR3 is CASSLVTGGESYGYTF. The DNA for the CDR3 is TGCGCCAGCAGCTTGGTTACAGGGGGAGAGAGCTATGGCTACACCTTC.